A single sample is the source of the 25 T cell receptor beta chains below, sequenced in a study of CD8 T cells in ankylosing spondylitis. Study-wide points: A motif of 7 to 9 highly homologous TCR beta variants was seen as apparently characteristic of ankylosing spondylitis blood.

TCRdb processed the 5' RACE reads anew with MiXCR; each CDR3 protein has one entry. The data show roughly 700,000 distinct CDR3 sequences, 15% to 20% seen once. These receptors are not linked to any known antigen. Sequenced input: blood, either unsorted or a sorted T cell fraction (not recorded which). Receptor source: a male donor with ankylosing spondylitis.

The chain employs TRBV29-1 and TRBJ1-1; no clear D gene. This CDR3 spans 13 amino acids. Germline V CDR1 and CDR2: SQVTM, ANQGSEA. V lost 2 bases and J 1 base, leaving 8 bases between the germline ends. The CDR3 region is CSVERHPNTEAFF. The CDR3 nucleotides are TGCAGCGTTGAAAGACATCCGAACACTGAAGCTTTCTTT.

This clonotype has ten or more counts. The CDR3 DNA follows: TGTGCCAGCAGCCACGACAGGGGGCTTAGTTCCGGGGAGCTGTTTTTT. It encodes CASSHDRGLSSGELFF. The rearrangement links TRBV5-6 to TRBJ2-2; 10 bases are a match to TRBD1. The CDR3 totals 16 residues. Germline CDR1 reads SGHDT; CDR2 reads YYEEEE. V shed 4 bases, J shed 6 bases, and the junction held 9 bases outside the gene matches.

This clonotype came up a few times. The chain couples TRBV9 to TRBJ2-7; D possibly corresponds to TRBD1 (5 bases). Trimming took 0 bases from V and 6 from J, leaving 10 bases between them. The CDR3 totals 13 residues. The germline V gene encodes CDR1 SGDLS and CDR2 YYNGEE. The CDR3 region is CASSVVGVSEQYF. The CDR3 nucleotides read TGTGCCAGCAGCGTAGTAGGGGTCAGCGAGCAGTACTTC.

The V and J genes are TRBV20-1 and TRBJ2-7; TRBD1 is a possible D gene (6 bases). The CDR3 sequence is 12 residues long. V lost 6 bases and J 4 bases, leaving 13 bases between the germline ends. Germline V gene sequence: CDR1 DFQATT, CDR2 SNEGSKA (reference sequence). Written as DNA, the CDR3 is TGCAGTGCCCGGGCAGGGGAGTACGAGCAGTACTTC. Translated, it gives CSARAGEYEQYF.

This clonotype was picked up a small number of times. V gene TRBV7-6 combines with J gene TRBJ1-2, with 8 bases fitting TRBD1. The V segment lost 0 bases and the J segment 0 bases; nucleotides outside the gene matches: 6. CDR1 SGHVS and CDR2 FNYEAQ come from the germline V gene. There are 17 residues in the CDR3. This CDR3 reads CASSLAARGPANYGYTF. CDR3 nucleotide sequence: TGTGCCAGCAGCTTAGCGGCCAGGGGGCCCGCTAACTATGGCTACACCTTC. Variable domain in full (rest from reference TRBV7-6 and TRBJ1-2): GAGVSQSPRYKVTKRGQDVALRCDPISGHVSLYWYRQALGQGPEFLTYFNYEAQQDKSGLPNDRFSAERPEGSISTLTIQRTEQRDSAMYRCASSLAARGPANYGYTFGSGTRLTVV.

The sample holds a few counts of this clonotype. The rearrangement links TRBV6-1 to TRBJ2-6, with a weak D call TRBD1 (5 bases). Germline V gives CDR1 MNHNS, CDR2 SASEGT. The germline V and J ends were trimmed by 10 bases and 1 base, with 14 bases remaining between them. This CDR3 region has 15 residues. This CDR3 is CATLQTGSGANVLTF. CDR3 DNA sequence: TGTGCCACCCTCCAAACAGGTTCTGGGGCCAACGTCCTGACTTTC.

CDR3 coding DNA: TGCGCCAGCAGCGAACAAACAGAGGTCTATGGCTACACCTTC. It encodes CASSEQTEVYGYTF. The chain combines TRBV4-1 with TRBJ1-2; D uncertain. The CDR3 totals 14 residues. The ends were cut back, 5 bases at V and 4 bases at J, with 14 bases in the middle. CDR1 is MGHRA and CDR2 is YSYEKL in the germline V gene.

The gene calls are TRBV5-6 and TRBJ2-1, with D possibly being TRBD2 (5 bases). Germline CDR1 is SGHDT and CDR2 is YYEEEE. V lost 0 bases and J lost 4, with 14 bases in between. The CDR3 totals 16 residues. Here the CDR3 DNA reads TGTGCCAGCAGCTTGGCCCGGGGAGATGGGTACAATGAGCAGTTCTTC. This codes for CASSLARGDGYNEQFF.

This clonotype was picked up a small number of times. The chain uses TRBV6-5 and TRBJ1-6; D gene unclear. The CDR3 extends over 18 amino acids. The V gene's germline CDR1 is MNHEY and CDR2 SVGAGI. The V gene lost 2 bases and the J gene lost 0 bases, with 14 bases spanning the gap. For the CDR3, the DNA is TGTGCCAGCAGTTACGCGCAGCCCGGGAGCTCCTATAATTCACCCCTCCACTTT. This codes for CASSYAQPGSSYNSPLHF.

This chain links TRBV11-2 with TRBJ2-7; 7 bases line up with TRBD1. CDR3 length: 15 amino acids. J was trimmed by 5 bases and V by 2 bases; bases with no gene match: 9. The germline CDR1 and CDR2 sequences are SGHAT and FQNNGV. The CDR3 spells CASSLRAGGSHEQYF. CDR3 sequence (DNA): TGTGCCAGCAGCTTAAGGGCAGGGGGTAGCCACGAGCAGTACTTC.

The rearrangement joins TRBV27 to TRBJ1-5; TRBD1 aligns across 9 bases. The J segment lost 7 bases and the V segment lost 6 bases, leaving 4 bases of the junction unmatched. The length of the CDR3 is 13 residues. Germline-derived CDR1 and CDR2 are MNHEY and SMNVEV (reference sequence). CDR3 region: CASRKTGGQPQHF. The DNA for the CDR3 is TGTGCCAGCAGGAAAACAGGGGGCCAGCCCCAGCATTTT.

The V and J genes are TRBV29-1 and TRBJ2-3; 10 bases are a match to TRBD2. Germline V lookup: CDR1 SQVTM, CDR2 ANQGSEA. This CDR3 is 12 amino acids long. J was trimmed by 6 bases and V by 7 bases; bases with no gene match: 4. DNA for the CDR3: TGCAGCGCCTCTAGCGGGAGTGATACGCAGTATTTT. This translates into CSASSGSDTQYF.

There are a few counts of this clonotype. V is TRBV6-1 and J is TRBJ1-2; TRBD1 matches 9 bases. Germline V gene data show CDR1 as MNHNS and CDR2 as SASEGT. The CDR3 consists of 13 residues. With V trimmed by 6 bases and J by 6 bases, 5 bases remained unmatched. The CDR3 spells CASRPGQGHGYTF. In DNA, the CDR3 is TGTGCCAGCAGGCCGGGACAGGGCCATGGCTACACCTTC.

This clonotype has a handful of counts. CDR3 sequence: CASALPGGETQYF. DNA for the CDR3: TGCGCCAGCGCTCTCCCCGGGGGAGAGACCCAGTACTTC. This chain uses TRBV5-1 with TRBJ2-5; weak D call: TRBD2 (6 bases). Looked up from germline, CDR1 is SGHRS and CDR2 is YFSETQ. This CDR3 is built from 13 residues. The germline V and J ends were trimmed by 7 bases and 4 bases, with 14 bases remaining between them.

The DNA of the CDR3 is TGTGCCAGCTCACTCTCTAGGACAGGGAGGTCTGAAGCTTTCTTT. Translated, it gives CASSLSRTGRSEAFF. J is TRBJ1-1 and V is TRBV18; 8 bases match TRBD1. The junction had 10 bases not matched to a gene; V was cut back by 4 bases and J by 6 bases. Germline values: CDR1 KGHSH, CDR2 LQKENI. CDR3 length equals 15 residues.

This clonotype was found a few times. The rearrangement links TRBV2 to TRBJ2-2; 9 bases line up with TRBD2. Germline V gene sequence: CDR1 SNHLY, CDR2 FYNNEI. This CDR3 is built from 15 residues. The V gene end was trimmed by 6 bases and the J gene end by 1 base; junction bases not matched to a gene: 3. The CDR3 spells CASRVTSGNTGELFF. DNA of the CDR3: TGTGCCAGCAGAGTGACTAGCGGGAACACCGGGGAGCTGTTTTTT.

The chain is built from TRBV27 and TRBJ1-2, with TRBD1 identical over 7 bases. The CDR3 runs to 14 residues. Germline V gene data show CDR1 as MNHEY and CDR2 as SMNVEV (reference sequence). With 5 bases clipped from V and 4 bases from J, the junction kept 7 bases outside the gene matches. CDR3 residues: CASSITGDPYGYTF. Written as DNA, the CDR3 is TGTGCCAGCAGTATTACAGGGGATCCCTATGGCTACACCTTC.

This clonotype appeared a few times. The genes are TRBV24-1 and TRBJ1-2, with 8 bases aligning to TRBD1. Germline V gene sequence: CDR1 KGHDR, CDR2 SFDVKD. Unmatched junction bases numbered 2, after V lost 4 bases and J lost 2 bases. This CDR3 is built from 14 residues. The CDR3 region is CATSDRDRNYGYTF. CDR3 sequence (DNA): TGTGCCACCAGTGACCGGGACAGGAACTATGGCTACACCTTC.

This clonotype was found a few times. This chain links TRBV7-2 with TRBJ2-7; 7 positions agree with TRBD1. The CDR3 covers 14 residues. Germline CDR1 reads SGHTA; CDR2 reads FQGNSA. V shed 2 bases and J 3 bases; nucleotides not matched to a gene: 4. In DNA, the CDR3 is TGTGCCAGCAGCTTACCAGGGGGTATCTACGAGCAGTACTTC. Translated, it gives CASSLPGGIYEQYF.

This clonotype was found a few times. The chain carries TRBV27 and TRBJ2-1; possibly TRBD1 or TRBD2 for D (5 bases each). Germline values: CDR1 MNHEY, CDR2 SMNVEV (reference sequence). The CDR3 sequence is 14 residues long. The V end lost 6 bases, the J end lost 5 bases, and 14 bases lay between the germline ends. The CDR3 sequence: CASRRDARDNEQFF. The CDR3 nucleotides read TGTGCCAGCAGACGGGACGCCCGAGACAATGAGCAGTTCTTC.

This clonotype was picked up one time. The chain carries TRBV6-5 and TRBJ2-1; the match to TRBD2 covers 7 bases. With V trimmed by 4 bases and J by 6 bases, 9 bases remained unmatched. Germline CDR1 and CDR2: MNHEY and SVGAGI. The CDR3 runs 15 residues. The CDR3 region is CASSSEGLPSNEQFF. CDR3 nucleotide sequence: TGTGCCAGCAGTTCTGAGGGACTACCTTCCAATGAGCAGTTCTTC.

CDR3 coding DNA: TGTGCCAGCAGCCTTAGCGGGGTCACGACCCAGTACTTC. Translation gives CASSLSGVTTQYF. V and J are TRBV27 and TRBJ2-5, with 8 bases fitting TRBD2. Germline trimming cut 6 bases from V and 7 bases from J; bases unmatched to any gene: 7. CDR1 is MNHEY and CDR2 is SMNVEV in the germline V gene (reference sequence). This CDR3 region has 13 residues.

The chain combines TRBV12-3 or TRBV12-4 with TRBJ2-1; no firm D call. The CDR3 has 13 residues. V lost 6 bases and J lost 10, with 16 bases in between. CDR3: CASSSSEVVEQFF. CDR3 nucleotide sequence: TGTGCCAGCAGCAGCAGTGAGGTTGTGGAGCAGTTCTTC.

The CDR3 nucleotides are TGTGCCAGCAGCGGACCGTTCTCCTACGAGCAGTACTTC. Protein: CASSGPFSYEQYF. V usage is TRBV6-2 or TRBV6-3 and J usage is TRBJ2-7; D is unclear. Germline V lookup: CDR1 MNHEY, CDR2 SVGEGT. This CDR3 spans 13 amino acids. V was clipped by 6 bases and J by 0 bases, with 9 bases between them.

This sequence joins TRBV5-5 and TRBJ2-5, with 9 bases aligning to TRBD1. The CDR3 covers 17 residues. Germline CDR1 and CDR2: SGHKS and YYEKEE (reference sequence). V was clipped by 1 base and J by 2 bases; unmatched bases: 9. The CDR3 sequence is CASSLIGQGLTQETQYF. The CDR3 nucleotides read TGTGCCAGCAGCTTGATCGGACAGGGGCTTACACAAGAGACCCAGTACTTC.